This entry lists 16 T cell receptor beta chains sequenced from one sample in a study of T cell responses to AZD1222 COVID-19 vaccine. Generated by immunoSEQ multiplex PCR, the TCRdb table keeps only in-frame clones and is missing some. The sample has 130,000 to 150,000 clones, roughly 88% seen once. The specimen was peripheral blood, collected 28 days after the second dose of the MenACWY control vaccine. These receptors all stem from an adult who received the MenACWY meningococcal vaccine as a control.

Here the CDR3 DNA reads TGCGCCAGCAGCCTGACAGGGCATGGCACTGAAGCTTTCTTT. Translated: CASSLTGHGTEAFF. This chain joins TRBV4-1 and TRBJ1-1; the match to TRBD1 covers 7 bases. The germline V gene has CDR1 MGHRA and CDR2 YSYEKL. Germline trimming cut 4 bases from V and 4 bases from J; bases unmatched to any gene: 6. CDR3 length equals 14 residues.

The chain links TRBV7-2 to TRBJ1-1; D is uncertain. Trimming pared 2 bases from V and 0 bases from J, leaving 10 bases between. The CDR3 consists of 15 residues. Germline lookup yields CDR1 SGHTA and CDR2 FQGNSA. Written as DNA, the CDR3 is TGTGCCAGCAGCTTACCAATAGGTTTGAACACTGAAGCTTTCTTT. Protein sequence: CASSLPIGLNTEAFF.

The chain has TRBV6-5 and TRBJ1-4, with TRBD1 matching 9 bases. Germline V CDR1 and CDR2: MNHEY, SVGAGI. This CDR3 is built from 15 residues. Trimming removed 6 bases from V and 8 bases from J; junction bases left unmatched: 10. The CDR3 DNA sequence: TGTGCCAGCAGCCGGACAGGGGCATTGAGGGAAAAACTGTTTTTT. This gives the protein CASSRTGALREKLFF.

In this sample, this clone turned up a few times. V usage is TRBV6-1 and J usage is TRBJ1-2, with TRBD1 as a possible D gene (5 bases). The length of the CDR3 is 15 residues. The V end was cut by 0 bases, the J end by 8 bases, with 16 bases between. Germline CDR1 is MNHNS and CDR2 is SASEGT. The CDR3 here is CASSEALPTWGGYTF. The CDR3 coding sequence is TGTGCCAGCAGTGAAGCGCTTCCCACGTGGGGGGGCTACACCTTC.

The genes are TRBV11-2 and TRBJ2-1; the match to TRBD2 covers 8 bases. Trimming at V came to 2 bases and at J to 2 bases, leaving 8 bases not matched to a gene. The CDR3 runs 17 residues. Germline V CDR1 and CDR2: SGHAT, FQNNGV. CDR3 DNA sequence: TGTGCCAGCAGCTTAAGGGATAGCGGGGTAACCTACAATGAGCAGTTCTTC. Protein product: CASSLRDSGVTYNEQFF.

For this clone: Different DNA sequences within this sample yield the same CDR3. The V call is TRBV5-4, the J call TRBJ1-2, with 10 positions matching TRBD1. Losses at the gene ends were 4 bases for V and 2 bases for J; bases not matched to a gene: 2. Germline loops: CDR1 SGHNT, CDR2 YYREEE (reference sequence). There are 14 residues in the CDR3. The CDR3 bases are TGTGCCAGCAGCCCGGGACAGGGGAACTATGGCTACACCTTC. It encodes CASSPGQGNYGYTF.

This chain connects TRBV18 to TRBJ2-5, with TRBD1 matching 8 bases. Germline CDR1 reads KGHSH; CDR2 reads LQKENI. CDR3 length equals 15 residues. V was pared by 0 bases and J by 5 bases, with 5 bases of the junction left unmatched. CDR3 in amino acids: CASSPPGTGWETQYF. CDR3 DNA sequence: TGTGCCAGCTCACCACCGGGGACAGGATGGGAGACCCAGTACTTC.

In its sample, this clone was seen once. The chain combines TRBV7-2 with TRBJ1-6; 7 bases line up with TRBD1. V trimming: 6 bases; J trimming: 9 bases; junction bases outside the gene matches: 8. The length of the CDR3 is 14 residues. Looked up from germline, CDR1 is SGHTA and CDR2 is FQGNSA. CDR3 nucleotide sequence: TGTGCCAGCAGTCCACAGGGGATTAGTTCACCCCTCCACTTT. Residues: CASSPQGISSPLHF.

The genes are TRBV7-8 and TRBJ1-1; the D is unclear. CDR1 SGHVS and CDR2 FQNEAQ come from the germline V gene. The CDR3 is made up of 14 amino acids. V gave up 5 bases and J gave up 5 bases, with 15 bases separating them. The CDR3 sequence is CASSILWRKTEAFF. In nucleotides, the CDR3 is TGTGCCAGCAGCATTCTTTGGAGAAAAACTGAAGCTTTCTTT.

This chain links TRBV27 with TRBJ1-1; 9 bases fit TRBD1. This CDR3 spans 14 amino acids. Germline V gene lookup returns CDR1 MNHEY and CDR2 SMNVEV (reference sequence). J lost 8 bases, V lost 5 bases, and 9 bases had no gene match. The DNA for the CDR3 is TGTGCCAGCAGTCAACTGGGACAGGGTATAGAAGCTTTCTTT. Encoded protein: CASSQLGQGIEAFF.

The CDR3 DNA reads TGTGCCAGCAGACATCAACAGGGGTTGGGTACCGGGGAGCTGTTTTTT. Its translation is CASRHQQGLGTGELFF. The V gene is TRBV28, the J gene TRBJ2-2; 7 nucleotides align to TRBD1. The ends lost 6 bases at V and 5 bases at J; junction bases unmatched: 12. Germline CDR1 and CDR2: MDHEN and SYDVKM. The CDR3 covers 16 residues.

The genes are TRBV19 and TRBJ1-1; no reliable D call. The germline V and J ends were trimmed by 4 bases and 1 base, with 7 bases remaining between them. This CDR3 spans 13 amino acids. CDR1 and CDR2 from the germline V gene are LNHDA and SQIVND (reference sequence). The CDR3 reads CASSTLKNTEAFF. The CDR3 DNA follows: TGTGCCAGTAGTACCTTAAAGAACACTGAAGCTTTCTTT.

The chain has TRBV5-6 and TRBJ1-2; 8 nucleotides agree with TRBD1. CDR3 length: 15 residues. Germline trimming cut 5 bases from V and 3 bases from J; bases unmatched to any gene: 9. The germline CDR1 and CDR2 sequences are SGHDT and YYEEEE. The CDR3 here is CASRATGEGDYGYTF. The CDR3 nucleotides read TGTGCCAGCAGGGCGACAGGGGAGGGAGACTATGGCTACACCTTC.

The rearrangement links TRBV6-5 to TRBJ2-7; 10 bases are a match to TRBD2. V lost 1 base and J lost 3; bases outside the gene matches: 3. Germline assignment: CDR1 MNHEY and CDR2 SVGAGI. The length of the CDR3 is 15 residues. Written as DNA, the CDR3 is TGTGCCAGCAGTTACTTAGCGGGAGGAGTCTACGAGCAGTACTTC. This encodes CASSYLAGGVYEQYF.

The chain uses TRBV19 and TRBJ1-5; 9 nucleotides line up with TRBD1. Trimming cost V 4 bases and J 6 bases; bases outside gene matches: 4. CDR3 length: 14 amino acids. CDR1 and CDR2 from the germline V gene are LNHDA and SQIVND (reference sequence). CDR3 amino acids: CASSTRDRVQPQHF. In DNA form, the CDR3 reads TGTGCCAGTAGTACTCGGGACAGGGTTCAGCCCCAGCATTTT.

The chain employs TRBV27 and TRBJ2-1, with 8 nucleotides matching TRBD1. The V gene end was trimmed by 0 bases and the J gene end by 6 bases; junction bases not matched to a gene: 7. CDR1 and CDR2 (germline): MNHEY, SMNVEV (reference sequence). The CDR3 spans 16 residues. The CDR3 reads CASSLSQGAGSNEQFF. The CDR3 bases are TGTGCCAGCAGTTTATCCCAGGGGGCCGGTAGCAATGAGCAGTTCTTC.